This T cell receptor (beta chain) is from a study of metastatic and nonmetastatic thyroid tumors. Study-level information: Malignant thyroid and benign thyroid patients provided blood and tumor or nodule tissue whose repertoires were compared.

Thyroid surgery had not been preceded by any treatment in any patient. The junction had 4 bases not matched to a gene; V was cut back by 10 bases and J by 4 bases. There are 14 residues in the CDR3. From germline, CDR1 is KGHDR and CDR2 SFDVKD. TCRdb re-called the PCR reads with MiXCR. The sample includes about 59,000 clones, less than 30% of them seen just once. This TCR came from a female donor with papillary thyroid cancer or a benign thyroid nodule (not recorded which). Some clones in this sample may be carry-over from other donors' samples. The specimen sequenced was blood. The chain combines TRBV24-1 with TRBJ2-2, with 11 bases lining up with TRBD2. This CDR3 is CATATSGVTGELFF. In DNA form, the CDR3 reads TGTGCCACGGCGACTAGCGGGGTCACCGGGGAGCTGTTTTTT.